This T cell receptor beta chain appears in the sequencing data of a study of early T cells in non-severe SARS-CoV-2 infection. The CDR3 totals 14 residues. Germline CDR1 reads MGHRA; CDR2 reads YSYEKL. The trim removed 4 bases at V and 4 bases at J, leaving 7 bases unmatched. TCRdb itself ran the 5' RACE reads through MiXCR, one entry per CDR3 protein. The data contain roughly 62,000 distinct CDR3 sequences, about 7.7% of them singletons. Material: whole blood. This TCR came from an adult who was a healthcare worker with PCR-confirmed SARS-CoV-2 infection or an uninfected control (not recorded which). The chain has TRBV4-1 and TRBJ2-7, with TRBD1 matching 7 bases. DNA for the CDR3: TGCGCCAGCAGCCCGGGACAGTTGGGTTACGAGCAGTACTTC. Its protein product is CASSPGQLGYEQYF.